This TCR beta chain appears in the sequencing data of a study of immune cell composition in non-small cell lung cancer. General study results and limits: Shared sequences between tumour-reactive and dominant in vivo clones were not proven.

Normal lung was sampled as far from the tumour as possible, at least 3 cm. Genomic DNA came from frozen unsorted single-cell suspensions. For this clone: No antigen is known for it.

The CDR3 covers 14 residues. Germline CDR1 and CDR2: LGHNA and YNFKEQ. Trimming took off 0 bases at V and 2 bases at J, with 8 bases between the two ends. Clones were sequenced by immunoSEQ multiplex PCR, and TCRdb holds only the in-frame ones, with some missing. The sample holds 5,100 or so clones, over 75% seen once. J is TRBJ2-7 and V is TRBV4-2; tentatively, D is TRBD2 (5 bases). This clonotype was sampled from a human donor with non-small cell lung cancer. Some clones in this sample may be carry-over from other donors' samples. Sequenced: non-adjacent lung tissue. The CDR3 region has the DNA TGTGCCAGCAGCCAAGAGCCGGGGACCTACGAGCAGTACTTC. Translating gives CASSQEPGTYEQYF.